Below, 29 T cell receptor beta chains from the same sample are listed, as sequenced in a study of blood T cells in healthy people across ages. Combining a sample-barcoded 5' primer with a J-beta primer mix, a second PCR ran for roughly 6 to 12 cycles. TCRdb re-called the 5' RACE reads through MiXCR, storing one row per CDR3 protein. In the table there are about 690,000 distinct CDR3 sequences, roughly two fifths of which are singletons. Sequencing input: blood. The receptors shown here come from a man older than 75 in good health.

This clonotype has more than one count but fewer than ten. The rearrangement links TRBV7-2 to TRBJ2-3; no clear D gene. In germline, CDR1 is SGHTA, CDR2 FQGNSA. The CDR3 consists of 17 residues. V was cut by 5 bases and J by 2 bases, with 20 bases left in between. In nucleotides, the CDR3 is TGTGCCAGCAGCATATCAAGAAACAGCCCGTACACAGATACGCAGTATTTT. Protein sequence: CASSISRNSPYTDTQYF.

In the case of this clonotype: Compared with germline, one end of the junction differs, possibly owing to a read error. The CDR3 DNA reads as TGTGCCAGCAGAGAAGCGAGTGCGGGGGGGCGTGAGACCCAGTACTTC. It encodes CASREASAGGRETQYF. V usage is TRBV2 and J usage is TRBJ2-5; 9 bases match TRBD2. The germline V gene has CDR1 SNHLY and CDR2 FYNNEI. CDR3 size: 16 residues. The whole variable domain, remainder taken from reference TRBV2 and TRBJ2-5, is EPEVTQTPSHQVTQMGQEVILRCVPISNHLYFYWYRQILGQKVEFLVSFYNNEISEKSEIFDDQFSVERPDGSNFTLKIRSTKLEDSAMYFCASREASAGGRETQYFGPGTRLLVL.

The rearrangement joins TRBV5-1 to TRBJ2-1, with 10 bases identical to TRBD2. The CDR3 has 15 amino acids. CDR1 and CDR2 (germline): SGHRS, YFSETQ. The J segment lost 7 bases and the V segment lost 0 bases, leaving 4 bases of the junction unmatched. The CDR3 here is CASSLEAGGPNEQFF. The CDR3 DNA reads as TGCGCCAGCAGCTTGGAAGCGGGAGGGCCGAATGAGCAGTTCTTC.

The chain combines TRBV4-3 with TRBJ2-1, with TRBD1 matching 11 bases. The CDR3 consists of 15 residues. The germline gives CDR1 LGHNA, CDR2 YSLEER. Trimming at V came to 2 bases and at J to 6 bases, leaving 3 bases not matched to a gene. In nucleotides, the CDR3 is TGCGCCAGCAGCCAACGGGACAGGGGGATCAATGAGCAGTTCTTC. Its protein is CASSQRDRGINEQFF.

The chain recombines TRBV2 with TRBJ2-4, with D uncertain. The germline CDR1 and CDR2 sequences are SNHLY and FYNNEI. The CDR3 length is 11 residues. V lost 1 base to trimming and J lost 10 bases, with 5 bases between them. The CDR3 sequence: CASSEVTIQYF. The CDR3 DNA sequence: TGTGCCAGCAGTGAAGTAACTATTCAGTACTTC.

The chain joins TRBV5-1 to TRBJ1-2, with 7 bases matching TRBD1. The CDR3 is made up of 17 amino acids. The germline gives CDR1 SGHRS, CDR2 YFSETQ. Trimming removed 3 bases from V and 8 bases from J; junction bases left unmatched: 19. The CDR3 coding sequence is TGCGCCAGCAGCTCGGAGTCGTTTACAGGGGATGTTGAGGGCTACACCTTC. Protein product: CASSSESFTGDVEGYTF.

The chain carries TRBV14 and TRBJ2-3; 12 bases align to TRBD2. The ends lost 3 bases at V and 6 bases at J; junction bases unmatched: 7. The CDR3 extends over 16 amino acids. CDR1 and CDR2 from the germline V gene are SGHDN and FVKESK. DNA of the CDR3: TGTGCCAGCAGCCAGAGAGGCCTAGCGGGAGGGGATACGCAGTATTTT. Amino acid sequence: CASSQRGLAGGDTQYF.

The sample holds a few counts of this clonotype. Written as DNA, the CDR3 is TGTGCCAGCATCCCTACTTGGAGGGGATTGAGGGAGACCCAGTACTTC. As protein: CASIPTWRGLRETQYF. The chain has TRBV7-8 and TRBJ2-5; D is possibly TRBD2 (6 bases). Germline V gene data show CDR1 as SGHVS and CDR2 as FQNEAQ. V was trimmed by 7 bases and J by 5 bases, leaving 23 bases between them. The length of the CDR3 is 16 residues.

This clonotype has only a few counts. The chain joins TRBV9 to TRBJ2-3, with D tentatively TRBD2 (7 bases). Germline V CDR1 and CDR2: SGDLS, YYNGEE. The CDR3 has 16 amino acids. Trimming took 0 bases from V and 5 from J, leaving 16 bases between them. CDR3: CASSVVVGGAGDTQYF. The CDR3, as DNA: TGTGCCAGCAGCGTAGTAGTAGGGGGGGCCGGAGATACGCAGTATTTT.

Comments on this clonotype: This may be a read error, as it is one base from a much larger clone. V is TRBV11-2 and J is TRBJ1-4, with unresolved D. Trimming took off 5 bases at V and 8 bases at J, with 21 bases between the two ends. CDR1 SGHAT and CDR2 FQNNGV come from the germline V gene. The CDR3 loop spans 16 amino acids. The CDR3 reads CASSPRAGALKEKLFF. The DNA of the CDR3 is TGTGCCAGCAGCCCTAGGGCGGGCGCACTTAAGGAAAAACTGTTTTTT.

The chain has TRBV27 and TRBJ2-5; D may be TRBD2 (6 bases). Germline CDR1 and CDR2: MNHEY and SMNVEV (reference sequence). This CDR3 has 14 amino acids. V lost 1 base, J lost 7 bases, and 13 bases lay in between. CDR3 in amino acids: CASSLFGSGGTQYF. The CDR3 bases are TGTGCCAGCAGTTTATTCGGGAGTGGGGGGACCCAGTACTTC.

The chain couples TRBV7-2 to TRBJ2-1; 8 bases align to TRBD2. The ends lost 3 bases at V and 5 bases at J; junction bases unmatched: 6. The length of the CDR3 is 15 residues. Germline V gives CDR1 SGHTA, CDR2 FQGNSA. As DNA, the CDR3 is TGTGCCAGCAGCTTTCAGCGGGGGCGTAACAATGAGCAGTTCTTC. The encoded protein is CASSFQRGRNNEQFF.

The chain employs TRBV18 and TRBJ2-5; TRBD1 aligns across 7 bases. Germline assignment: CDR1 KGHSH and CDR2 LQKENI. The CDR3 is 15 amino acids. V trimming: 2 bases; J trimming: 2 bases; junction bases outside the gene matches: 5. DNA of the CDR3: TGTGCCAGCTCACCATCGATGACAGGGCAAGAGACCCAGTACTTC. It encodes CASSPSMTGQETQYF.

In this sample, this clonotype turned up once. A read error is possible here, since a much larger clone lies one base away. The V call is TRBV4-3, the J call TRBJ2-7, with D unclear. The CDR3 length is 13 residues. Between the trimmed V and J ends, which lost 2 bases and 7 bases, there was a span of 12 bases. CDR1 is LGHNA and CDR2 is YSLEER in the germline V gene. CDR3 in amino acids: CASSQQNRDEQYF. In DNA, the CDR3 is TGCGCCAGCAGCCAACAGAACAGAGATGAGCAGTACTTC.

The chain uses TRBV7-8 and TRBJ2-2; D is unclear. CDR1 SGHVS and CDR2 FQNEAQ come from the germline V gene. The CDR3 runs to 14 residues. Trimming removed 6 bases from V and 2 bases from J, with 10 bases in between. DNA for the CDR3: TGTGCCAGCAGGTTACCTAGTAACACCGGGGAGCTGTTTTTT. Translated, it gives CASRLPSNTGELFF.

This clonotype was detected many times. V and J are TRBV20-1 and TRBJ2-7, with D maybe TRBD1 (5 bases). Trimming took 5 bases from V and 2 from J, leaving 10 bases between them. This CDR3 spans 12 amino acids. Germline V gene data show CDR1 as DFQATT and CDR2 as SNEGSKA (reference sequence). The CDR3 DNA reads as TGCAGTGCTCCAGACAGTACCTACGAGCAGTACTTC. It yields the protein CSAPDSTYEQYF.

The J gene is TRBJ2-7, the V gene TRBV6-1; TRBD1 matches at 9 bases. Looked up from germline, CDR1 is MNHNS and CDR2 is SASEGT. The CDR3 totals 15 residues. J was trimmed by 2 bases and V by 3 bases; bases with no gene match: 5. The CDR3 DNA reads TGTGCCAGCAGTGAGGGGACAGGGCGCCCCTACGAGCAGTACTTC. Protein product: CASSEGTGRPYEQYF.

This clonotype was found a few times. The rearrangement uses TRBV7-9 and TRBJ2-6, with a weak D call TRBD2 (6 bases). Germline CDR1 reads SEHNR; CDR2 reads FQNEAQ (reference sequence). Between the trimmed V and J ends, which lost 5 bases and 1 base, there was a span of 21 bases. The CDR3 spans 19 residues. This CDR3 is CASSDETGSFRSGANVLTF. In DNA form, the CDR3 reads TGTGCCAGCAGCGACGAAACCGGGAGTTTCAGGTCTGGGGCCAACGTCCTGACTTTC.

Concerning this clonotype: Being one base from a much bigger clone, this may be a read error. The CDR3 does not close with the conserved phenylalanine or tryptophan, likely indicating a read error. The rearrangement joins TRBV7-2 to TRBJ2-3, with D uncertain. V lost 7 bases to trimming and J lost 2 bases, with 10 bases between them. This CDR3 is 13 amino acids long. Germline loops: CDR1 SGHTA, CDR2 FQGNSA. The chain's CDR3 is CASTQLVTDTQYV. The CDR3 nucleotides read TGTGCCAGCACCCAACTTGTCACAGATACGCAGTATGTT.

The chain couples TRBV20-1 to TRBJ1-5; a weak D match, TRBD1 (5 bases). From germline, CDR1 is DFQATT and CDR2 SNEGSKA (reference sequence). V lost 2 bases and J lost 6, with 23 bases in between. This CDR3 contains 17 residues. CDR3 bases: TGCAGTGCTAGACCCAGACCTATGGTCCAGGGTGGTCAGCCCCAGCATTTT. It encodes CSARPRPMVQGGQPQHF.

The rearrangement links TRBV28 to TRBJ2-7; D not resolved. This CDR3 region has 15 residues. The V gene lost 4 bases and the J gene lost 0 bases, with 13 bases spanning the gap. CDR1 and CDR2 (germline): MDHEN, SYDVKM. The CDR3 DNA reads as TGTGCCAGCAGTTCGACCCAGCAACCCTCCTACGAGCAGTACTTC. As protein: CASSSTQQPSYEQYF.

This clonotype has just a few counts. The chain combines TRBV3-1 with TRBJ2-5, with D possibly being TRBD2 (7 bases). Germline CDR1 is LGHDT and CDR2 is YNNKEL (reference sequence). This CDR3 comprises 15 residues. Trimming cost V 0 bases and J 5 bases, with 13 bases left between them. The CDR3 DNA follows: TGTGCCAGCAGCCAAGACGCGGGGGCTTCGGAGACCCAGTACTTC. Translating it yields CASSQDAGASETQYF.

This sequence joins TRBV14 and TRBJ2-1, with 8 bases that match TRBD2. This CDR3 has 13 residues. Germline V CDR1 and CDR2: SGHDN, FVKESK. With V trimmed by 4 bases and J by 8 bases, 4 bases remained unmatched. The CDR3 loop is CASSRSGAYEQFF. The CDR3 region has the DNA TGTGCCAGCAGCCGTAGCGGGGCCTATGAGCAGTTCTTC.

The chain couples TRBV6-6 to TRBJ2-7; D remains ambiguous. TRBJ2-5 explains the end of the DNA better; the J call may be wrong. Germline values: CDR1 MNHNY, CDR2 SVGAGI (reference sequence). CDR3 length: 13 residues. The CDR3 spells CASSIRVWETQYF. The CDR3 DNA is TGTGCCAGCAGTATTAGGGTGTGGGAGACCCAGTACTTC.

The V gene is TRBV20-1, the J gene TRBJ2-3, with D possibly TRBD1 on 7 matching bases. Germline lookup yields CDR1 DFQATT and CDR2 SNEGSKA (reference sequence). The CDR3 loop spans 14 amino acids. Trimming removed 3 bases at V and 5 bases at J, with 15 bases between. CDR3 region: CSARSRGVGDTQYF. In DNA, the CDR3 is TGCAGTGCTAGGTCCAGGGGGGTTGGAGATACGCAGTATTTT.

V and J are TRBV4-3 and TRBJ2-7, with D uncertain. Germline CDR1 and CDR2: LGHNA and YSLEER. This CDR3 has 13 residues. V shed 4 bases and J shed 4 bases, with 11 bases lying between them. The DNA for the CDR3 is TGCGCCAGCAGCCCGTCGCTAGGGTACGAGCAGTACTTC. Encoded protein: CASSPSLGYEQYF.

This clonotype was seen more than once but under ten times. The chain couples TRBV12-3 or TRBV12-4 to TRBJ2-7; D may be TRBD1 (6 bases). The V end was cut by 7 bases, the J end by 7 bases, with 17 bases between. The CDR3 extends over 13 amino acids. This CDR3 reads CASIGQNDNEQYF. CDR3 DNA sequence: TGTGCCAGCATCGGACAGAACGACAATGAGCAGTACTTC.

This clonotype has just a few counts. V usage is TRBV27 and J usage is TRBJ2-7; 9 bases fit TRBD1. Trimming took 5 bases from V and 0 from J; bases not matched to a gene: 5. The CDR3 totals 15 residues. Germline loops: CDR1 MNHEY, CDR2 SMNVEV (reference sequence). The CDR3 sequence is CASSGGQGISYEQYF. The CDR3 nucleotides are TGTGCCAGCAGTGGGGGACAGGGTATCTCCTACGAGCAGTACTTC.

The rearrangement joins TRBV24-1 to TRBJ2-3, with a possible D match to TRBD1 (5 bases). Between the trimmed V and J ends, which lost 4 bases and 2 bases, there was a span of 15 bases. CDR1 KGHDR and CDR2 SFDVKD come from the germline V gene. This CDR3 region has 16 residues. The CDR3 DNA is TGTGCCACCAGTGACCCTCGGTGGGGCGCCACAGATACGCAGTATTTT. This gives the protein CATSDPRWGATDTQYF.